This T cell receptor (beta chain) is from a study of PD-L1 blockade in urothelial cancer. Turning to the study itself: Researchers looked at the blood 3 weeks (second dose) and 6 weeks after treatment began. Points from the study as a whole: Patients with durable benefit had greater blood expansion of tumor-associated TCR clones 3 weeks into treatment.

Concerning this clone: What it binds is not known.

Time point: pretreatment peripheral blood. Locally advanced or metastatic urothelial carcinoma was present in patients. The CDR3 sequence is 14 residues long. With V trimmed by 4 bases and J by 6 bases, 8 bases remained unmatched. Germline values: CDR1 KGHSH, CDR2 LQKENI. Spike-ins of synthetic TCR analog templates went into each PCR. The protocol was immunoSEQ multiplex PCR, while the TCRdb copy is restricted to in-frame clones and leaves out a portion. This sample yields 70,000 to 95,000 clones, of which around 92% are seen a single time; roughly 0.97% belongs to the top ten. Sample: PBMCs, taken around atezolizumab (anti-PD-L1) treatment. The V call is TRBV18, the J call TRBJ1-2, with 7 nucleotides matching TRBD1. The source of this sequence is an elderly woman with urothelial cancer. The CDR3 DNA reads as TGTGCCAGCTCACAACGACAGGGTACAGATGGCTACACCTTC. Translation: CASSQRQGTDGYTF.